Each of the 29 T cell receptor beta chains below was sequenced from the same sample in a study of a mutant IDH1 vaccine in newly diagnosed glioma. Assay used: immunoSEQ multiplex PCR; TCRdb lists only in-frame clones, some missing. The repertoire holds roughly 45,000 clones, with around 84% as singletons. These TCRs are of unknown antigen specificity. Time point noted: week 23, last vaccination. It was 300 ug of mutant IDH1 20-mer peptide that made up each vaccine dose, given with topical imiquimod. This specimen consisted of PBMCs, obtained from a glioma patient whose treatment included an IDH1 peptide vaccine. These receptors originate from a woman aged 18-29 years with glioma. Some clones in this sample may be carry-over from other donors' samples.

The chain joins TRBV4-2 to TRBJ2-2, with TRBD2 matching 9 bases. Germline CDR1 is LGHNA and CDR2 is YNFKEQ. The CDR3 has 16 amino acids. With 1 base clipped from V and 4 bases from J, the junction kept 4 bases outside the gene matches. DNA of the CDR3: TGTGCCAGCAGCCAAGGCGGACTAGCGCCCACCGGGGAGCTGTTTTTT. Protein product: CASSQGGLAPTGELFF.

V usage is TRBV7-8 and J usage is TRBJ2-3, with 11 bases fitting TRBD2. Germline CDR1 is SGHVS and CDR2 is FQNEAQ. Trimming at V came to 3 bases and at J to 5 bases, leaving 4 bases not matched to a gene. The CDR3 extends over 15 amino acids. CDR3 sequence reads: CASSFSGRAGDTQYF. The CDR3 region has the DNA TGTGCCAGCAGCTTTAGCGGGAGGGCCGGAGATACGCAGTATTTT.

This chain's CDR3 is CASSAPGVREKLFF. The CDR3 nucleotides are TGTGCCAGTAGCGCTCCGGGAGTGAGGGAAAAACTGTTTTTT. The rearrangement uses TRBV19 and TRBJ1-4; no definite D call. V was shortened by 6 bases and J by 8 bases, with 16 bases between the two germline ends. The CDR3 has 14 amino acids. The germline V gene has CDR1 LNHDA and CDR2 SQIVND (reference sequence).

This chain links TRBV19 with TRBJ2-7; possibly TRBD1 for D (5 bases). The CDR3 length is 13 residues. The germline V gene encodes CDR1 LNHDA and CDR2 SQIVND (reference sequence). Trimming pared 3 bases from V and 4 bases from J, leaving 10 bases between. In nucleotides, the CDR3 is TGTGCCAGTAGTATCGGCAGGGAATACGAGCAGTACTTC. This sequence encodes CASSIGREYEQYF.

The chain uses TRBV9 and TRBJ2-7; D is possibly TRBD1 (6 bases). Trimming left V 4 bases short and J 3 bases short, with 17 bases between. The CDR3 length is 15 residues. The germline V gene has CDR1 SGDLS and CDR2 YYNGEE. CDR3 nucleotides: TGTGCCAGCAGCCCTAGGACAGATGTAGACTACGAGCAGTACTTC. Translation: CASSPRTDVDYEQYF.

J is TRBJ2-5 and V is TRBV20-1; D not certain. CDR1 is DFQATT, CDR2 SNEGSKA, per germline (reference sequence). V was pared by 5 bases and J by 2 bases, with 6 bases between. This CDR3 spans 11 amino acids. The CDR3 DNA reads TGCAGTGCTCGGCCTCAAGAGACCCAGTACTTC. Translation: CSARPQETQYF.

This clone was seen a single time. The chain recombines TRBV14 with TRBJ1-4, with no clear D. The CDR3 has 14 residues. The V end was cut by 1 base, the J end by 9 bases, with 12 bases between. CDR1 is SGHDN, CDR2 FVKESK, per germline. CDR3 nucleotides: TGTGCCAGCAGCCAAGTCGGCATTTTGCAAAAACTGTTTTTT. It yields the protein CASSQVGILQKLFF.

CDR3 loop: CASSLYPGDGYTF. DNA of the CDR3: TGTGCCAGCAGCTTATACCCGGGGGACGGCTACACCTTC. The chain employs TRBV7-9 and TRBJ1-2; D is possibly TRBD1 (5 bases). V lost 2 bases, J lost 8 bases, and 12 bases lay in between. The germline CDR1 and CDR2 sequences are SEHNR and FQNEAQ (reference sequence). This CDR3 region has 13 residues.

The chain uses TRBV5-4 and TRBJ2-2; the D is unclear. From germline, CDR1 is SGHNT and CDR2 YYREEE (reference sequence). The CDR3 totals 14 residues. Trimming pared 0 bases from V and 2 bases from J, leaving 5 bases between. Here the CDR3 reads CASSLDSNTGELFF. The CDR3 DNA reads TGTGCCAGCAGCTTGGACTCTAACACCGGGGAGCTGTTTTTT. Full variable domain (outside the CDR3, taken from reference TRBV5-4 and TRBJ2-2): ETGVTQSPTHLIKTRGQQVTLRCSSQSGHNTVSWYQQALGQGPQFIFQYYREEENGRGNFPPRFSGLQFPNYSSELNVNALELDDSALYLCASSLDSNTGELFFGEGSRLTVL.

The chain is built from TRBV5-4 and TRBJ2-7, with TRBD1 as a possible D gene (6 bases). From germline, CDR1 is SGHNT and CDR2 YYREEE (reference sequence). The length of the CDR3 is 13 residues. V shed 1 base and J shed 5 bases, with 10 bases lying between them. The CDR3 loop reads CASSLNRVHEQYF. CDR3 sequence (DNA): TGTGCCAGCAGCTTGAACAGGGTGCACGAGCAGTACTTC.

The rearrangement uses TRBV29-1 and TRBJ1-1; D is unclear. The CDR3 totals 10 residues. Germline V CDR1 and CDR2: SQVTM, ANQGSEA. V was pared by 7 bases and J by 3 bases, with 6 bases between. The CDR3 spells CSGGHTEAFF. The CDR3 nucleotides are TGCAGCGGAGGGCACACTGAAGCTTTCTTT.

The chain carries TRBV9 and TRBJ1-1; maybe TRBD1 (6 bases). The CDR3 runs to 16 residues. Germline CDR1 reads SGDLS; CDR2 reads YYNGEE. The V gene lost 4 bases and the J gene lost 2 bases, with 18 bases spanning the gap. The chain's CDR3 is CASSRTPGQINTEAFF. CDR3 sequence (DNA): TGTGCCAGCAGCCGCACTCCCGGACAGATCAACACTGAAGCTTTCTTT.

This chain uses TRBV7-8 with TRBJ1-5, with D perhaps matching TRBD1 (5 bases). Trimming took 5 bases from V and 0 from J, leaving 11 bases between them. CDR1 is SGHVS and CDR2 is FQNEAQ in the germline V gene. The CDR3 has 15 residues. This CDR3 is CASSGTLDSNQPQHF. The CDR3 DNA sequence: TGTGCCAGCAGCGGGACTCTTGATAGCAATCAGCCCCAGCATTTT.

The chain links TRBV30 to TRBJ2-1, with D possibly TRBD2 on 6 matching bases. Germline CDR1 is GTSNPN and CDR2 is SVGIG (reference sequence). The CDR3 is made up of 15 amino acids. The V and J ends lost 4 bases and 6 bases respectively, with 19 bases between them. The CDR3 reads CAWKGGVGKGNEQFF. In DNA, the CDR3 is TGTGCCTGGAAAGGCGGGGTAGGGAAGGGCAATGAGCAGTTCTTC. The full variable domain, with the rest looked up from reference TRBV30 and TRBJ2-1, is SQTIHQWPATLVQPVGSPLSLECTVEGTSNPNLYWYRQAAGRGLQLLFYSVGIGQISSEVPQNLSASRPQDRQFILSSKKLLLSDSGFYLCAWKGGVGKGNEQFFGPGTRLTVL.

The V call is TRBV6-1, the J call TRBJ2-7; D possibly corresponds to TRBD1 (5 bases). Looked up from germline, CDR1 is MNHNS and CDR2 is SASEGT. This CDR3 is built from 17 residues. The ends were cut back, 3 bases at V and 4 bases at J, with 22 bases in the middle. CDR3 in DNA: TGTGCCAGCAGTGAGATTATCAGGGTAATTGGATTATACGAGCAGTACTTC. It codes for CASSEIIRVIGLYEQYF.

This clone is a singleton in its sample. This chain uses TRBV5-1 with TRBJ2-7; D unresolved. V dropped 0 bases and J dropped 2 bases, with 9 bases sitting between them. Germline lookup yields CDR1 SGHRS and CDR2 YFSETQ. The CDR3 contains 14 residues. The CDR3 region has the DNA TGCGCCAGCAGCTTGGTTGGGGTCGCCTACGAGCAGTACTTC. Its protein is CASSLVGVAYEQYF.

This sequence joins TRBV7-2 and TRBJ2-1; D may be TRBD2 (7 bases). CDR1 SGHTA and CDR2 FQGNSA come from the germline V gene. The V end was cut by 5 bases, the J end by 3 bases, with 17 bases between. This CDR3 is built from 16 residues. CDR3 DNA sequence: TGTGCCAGCAGCCCGGGGGGCCTAGCGGTCTACAATGAGCAGTTCTTC. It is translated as CASSPGGLAVYNEQFF. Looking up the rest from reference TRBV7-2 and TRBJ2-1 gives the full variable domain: GAGVSQSPSNKVTEKGKDVELRCDPISGHTALYWYRQSLGQGLEFLIYFQGNSAPDKSGLPSDRFSAERTGGSVSTLTIQRTQQEDSAVYLCASSPGGLAVYNEQFFGPGTRLTVL.

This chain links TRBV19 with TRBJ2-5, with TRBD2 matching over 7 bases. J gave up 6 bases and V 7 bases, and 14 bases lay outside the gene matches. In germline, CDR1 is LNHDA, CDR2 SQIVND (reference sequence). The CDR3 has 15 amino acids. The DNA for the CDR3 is TGTGCCAGTATGAACCAGCGGGATCTCCAGCAGACCCAGTACTTC. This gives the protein CASMNQRDLQQTQYF.

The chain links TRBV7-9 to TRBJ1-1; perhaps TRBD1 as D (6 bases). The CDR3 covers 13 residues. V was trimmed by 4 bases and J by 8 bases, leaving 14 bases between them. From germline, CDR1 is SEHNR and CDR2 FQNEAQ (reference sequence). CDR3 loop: CASSSLGGLEAFF. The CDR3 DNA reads TGTGCCAGCAGCTCTCTTGGGGGGCTCGAAGCTTTCTTT.

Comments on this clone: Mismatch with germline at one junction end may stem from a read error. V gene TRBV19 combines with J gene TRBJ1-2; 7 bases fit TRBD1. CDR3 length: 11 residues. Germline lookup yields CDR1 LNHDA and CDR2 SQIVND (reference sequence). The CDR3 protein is CASSIGQGSAF. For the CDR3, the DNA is TGTGCCAGTAGTATAGGACAGGGAAGCGCCTTC.

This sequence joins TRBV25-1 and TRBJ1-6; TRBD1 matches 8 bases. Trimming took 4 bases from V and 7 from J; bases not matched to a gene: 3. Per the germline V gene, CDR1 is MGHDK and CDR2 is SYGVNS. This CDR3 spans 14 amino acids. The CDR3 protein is CASSGTGKNSPLHF. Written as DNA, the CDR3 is TGTGCCAGCAGTGGGACAGGGAAGAATTCACCCCTCCACTTT.

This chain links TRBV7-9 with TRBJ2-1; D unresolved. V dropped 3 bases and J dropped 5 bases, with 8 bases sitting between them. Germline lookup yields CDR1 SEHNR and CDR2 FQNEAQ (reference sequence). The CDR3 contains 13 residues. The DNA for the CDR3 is TGTGCCAGCAGCTTTCGGCTAGACAATGAGCAGTTCTTC. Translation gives CASSFRLDNEQFF.

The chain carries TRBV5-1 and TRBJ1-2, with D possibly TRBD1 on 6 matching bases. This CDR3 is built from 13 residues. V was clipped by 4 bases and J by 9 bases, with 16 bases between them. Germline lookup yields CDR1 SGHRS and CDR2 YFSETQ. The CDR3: CASSAKQGSSYTF. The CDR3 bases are TGCGCCAGCAGCGCGAAACAGGGATCCAGCTACACCTTC.

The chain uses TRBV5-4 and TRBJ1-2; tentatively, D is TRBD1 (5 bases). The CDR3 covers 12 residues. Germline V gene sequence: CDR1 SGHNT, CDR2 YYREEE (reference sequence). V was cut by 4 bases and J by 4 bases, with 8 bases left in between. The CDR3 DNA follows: TGTGCCAGCAGCCCGGACACCTATGGCTACACCTTC. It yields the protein CASSPDTYGYTF.

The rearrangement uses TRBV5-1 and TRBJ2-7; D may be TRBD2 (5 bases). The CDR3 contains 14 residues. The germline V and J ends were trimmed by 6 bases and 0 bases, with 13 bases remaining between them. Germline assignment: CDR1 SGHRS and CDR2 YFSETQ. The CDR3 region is CASTLSGTSYEQYF. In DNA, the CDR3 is TGCGCCAGCACCCTGAGCGGTACCTCCTACGAGCAGTACTTC.

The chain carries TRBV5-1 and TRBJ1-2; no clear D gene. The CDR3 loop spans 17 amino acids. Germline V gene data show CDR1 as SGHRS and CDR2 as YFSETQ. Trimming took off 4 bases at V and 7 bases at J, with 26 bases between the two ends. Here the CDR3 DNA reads TGCGCCAGCAGCCCGCGGACGGGTGAAAGAATTCGGGGTGGCTACACCTTC. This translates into CASSPRTGERIRGGYTF.

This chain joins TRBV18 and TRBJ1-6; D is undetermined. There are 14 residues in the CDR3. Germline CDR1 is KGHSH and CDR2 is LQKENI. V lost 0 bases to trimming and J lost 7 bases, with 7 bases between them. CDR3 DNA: TGTGCCAGCTCACCACCAATGGGGAATTCACCCCTCCACTTT. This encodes CASSPPMGNSPLHF.

DNA for the CDR3: TGTGCCAGCAGCCACATGTTAGGGGACATCATGAACACTGAAGCTTTCTTT. Protein: CASSHMLGDIMNTEAFF. The chain employs TRBV14 and TRBJ1-1; D might be TRBD1 (6 bases). With 3 bases removed from V and 0 bases from J, the gap between germline ends came to 17 bases. CDR3 length: 17 amino acids. The germline CDR1 and CDR2 sequences are SGHDN and FVKESK. The full variable domain, rest sourced from reference TRBV14 and TRBJ1-1, is EAGVTQFPSHSVIEKGQTVTLRCDPISGHDNLYWYRRVMGKEIKFLLHFVKESKQDESGMPNNRFLAERTGGTYSTLKVQPAELEDSGVYFCASSHMLGDIMNTEAFFGQGTRLTVV.

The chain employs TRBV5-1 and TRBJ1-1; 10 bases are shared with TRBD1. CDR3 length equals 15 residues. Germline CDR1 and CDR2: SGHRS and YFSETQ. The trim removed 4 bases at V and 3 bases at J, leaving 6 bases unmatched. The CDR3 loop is CASSVSGTGDTEAFF. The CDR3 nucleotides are TGCGCCAGCAGCGTATCCGGGACAGGGGACACTGAAGCTTTCTTT.